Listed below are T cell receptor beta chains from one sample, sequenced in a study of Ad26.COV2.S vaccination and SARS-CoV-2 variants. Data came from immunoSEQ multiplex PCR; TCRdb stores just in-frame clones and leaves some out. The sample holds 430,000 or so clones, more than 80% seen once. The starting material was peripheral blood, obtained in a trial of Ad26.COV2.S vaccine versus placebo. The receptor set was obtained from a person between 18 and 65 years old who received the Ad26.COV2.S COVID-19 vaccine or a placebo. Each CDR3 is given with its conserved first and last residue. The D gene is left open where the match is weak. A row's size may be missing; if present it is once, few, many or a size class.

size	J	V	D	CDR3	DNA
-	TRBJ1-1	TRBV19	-	CASSSTGTMNTEAFF	TGTGCCAGTAGTTCTACAGGGACGATGAACACTGAAGCTTTCTTT
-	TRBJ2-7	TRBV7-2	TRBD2	CASSLGAGGPYEQYF	TGTGCCAGCAGCTTAGGAGCGGGAGGGCCCTACGAGCAGTACTTC
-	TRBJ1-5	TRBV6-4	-	CASSDYRRNQPQHF	TGTGCCAGCAGTGACTACCGCAGGAATCAGCCCCAGCATTTT
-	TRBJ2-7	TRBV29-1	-	CSVEGGDNYEQYF	TGCAGCGTTGAGGGGGGGGACAACTACGAGCAGTACTTC
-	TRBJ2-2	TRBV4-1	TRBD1	CASSPPDRGTGELFF	TGCGCCAGCAGCCCCCCGGACAGGGGGACCGGGGAGCTGTTTTTT
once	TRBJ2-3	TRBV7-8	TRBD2	CASSYWTSGSASTDTQYF	TGTGCCAGCAGCTACTGGACTAGCGGGAGTGCTAGCACAGATACGCAGTATTTT
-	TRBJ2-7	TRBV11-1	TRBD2	CASSFTSGSDWQYF	TGTGCCAGCAGCTTTACTAGCGGGAGCGACTGGCAGTACTTC
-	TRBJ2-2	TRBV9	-	CASSTLRVDGELFF	TGTGCCAGCAGCACACTAAGGGTTGACGGGGAGCTGTTTTTT
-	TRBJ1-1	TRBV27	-	CASSYTGADTEAFF	TGTGCCAGCAGTTACACGGGGGCGGACACTGAAGCTTTCTTT
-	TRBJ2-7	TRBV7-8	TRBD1	CASSPAGTGYEQYF	TGTGCCAGCAGCCCAGCCGGGACAGGCTACGAGCAGTACTTC
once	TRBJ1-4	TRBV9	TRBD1	CASSEGAEVEKLFF	TGTGCCAGCAGCGAGGGGGCAGAGGTCGAAAAACTGTTTTTT
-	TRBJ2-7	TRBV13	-	CASSLLGLYEQYF	TGTGCCAGCAGCTTACTGGGCTTGTACGAGCAGTACTTC
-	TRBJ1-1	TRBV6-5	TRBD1	CASFRTGVTEAFF	TGTGCCAGCTTCAGGACAGGGGTTACTGAAGCTTTCTTT
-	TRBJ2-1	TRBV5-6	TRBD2	CASRQREAPYNEQFF	TGTGCCAGCAGGCAGCGGGAGGCACCCTACAATGAGCAGTTCTTC
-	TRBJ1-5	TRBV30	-	CAWSAHSNQPQHF	TGTGCCTGGAGTGCCCATAGCAATCAGCCCCAGCATTTT
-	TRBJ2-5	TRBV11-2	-	CASSLVDSWYQETQYF	TGTGCCAGCAGCTTAGTGGACAGTTGGTACCAAGAGACCCAGTACTTC
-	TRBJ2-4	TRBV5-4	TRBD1	CASSFGQGASVNIQYF	TGTGCCAGCAGCTTCGGACAGGGGGCTTCGGTGAACATTCAGTACTTC
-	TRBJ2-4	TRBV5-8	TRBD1	CASSPDRAQIAKNIQYF	TGTGCCAGCAGCCCTGACAGGGCACAGATAGCCAAAAACATTCAGTACTTC
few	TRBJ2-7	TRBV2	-	CASSSGLHSYEQYF	TGTGCCAGCAGTTCAGGACTCCATTCCTACGAGCAGTACTTC
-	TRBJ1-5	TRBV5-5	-	CASSNEQGVEQPQHF	TGTGCCAGCAGCAATGAACAGGGAGTGGAACAGCCCCAGCATTTT
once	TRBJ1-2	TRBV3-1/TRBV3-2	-	CASSQPWGSYGYTF	TGTGCCAGCAGCCAACCATGGGGAAGCTATGGCTACACCTTC
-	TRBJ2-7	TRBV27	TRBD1	CASSFAGTGVHEQYF	TGTGCCAGCAGTTTTGCCGGGACAGGGGTCCACGAGCAGTACTTC
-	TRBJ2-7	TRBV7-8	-	CASSLLGVGYEQYF	TGTGCCAGCAGCTTACTAGGGGTCGGGTACGAGCAGTACTTC
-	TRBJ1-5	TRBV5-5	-	CASSLFRDQPQHF	TGTGCCAGCAGCTTGTTTCGGGATCAGCCCCAGCATTTT
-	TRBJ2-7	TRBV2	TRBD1	CASSGQVSYEQYF	TGTGCCAGCTCCGGACAGGTCTCCTACGAGCAGTACTTC
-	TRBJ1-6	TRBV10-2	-	CASSEGRIISSYNSPLHF	TGCGCCAGCAGTGAAGGCAGGATAATAAGCTCCTATAATTCACCCCTCCACTTT
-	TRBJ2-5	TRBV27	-	CASSFLGGETQYF	TGTGCCAGCAGTTTCCTCGGGGGAGAGACCCAGTACTTC
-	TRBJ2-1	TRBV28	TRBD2	CASSAGGWVSYNEQFF	TGTGCCAGCAGTGCGGGAGGGTGGGTCTCCTACAATGAGCAGTTCTTC